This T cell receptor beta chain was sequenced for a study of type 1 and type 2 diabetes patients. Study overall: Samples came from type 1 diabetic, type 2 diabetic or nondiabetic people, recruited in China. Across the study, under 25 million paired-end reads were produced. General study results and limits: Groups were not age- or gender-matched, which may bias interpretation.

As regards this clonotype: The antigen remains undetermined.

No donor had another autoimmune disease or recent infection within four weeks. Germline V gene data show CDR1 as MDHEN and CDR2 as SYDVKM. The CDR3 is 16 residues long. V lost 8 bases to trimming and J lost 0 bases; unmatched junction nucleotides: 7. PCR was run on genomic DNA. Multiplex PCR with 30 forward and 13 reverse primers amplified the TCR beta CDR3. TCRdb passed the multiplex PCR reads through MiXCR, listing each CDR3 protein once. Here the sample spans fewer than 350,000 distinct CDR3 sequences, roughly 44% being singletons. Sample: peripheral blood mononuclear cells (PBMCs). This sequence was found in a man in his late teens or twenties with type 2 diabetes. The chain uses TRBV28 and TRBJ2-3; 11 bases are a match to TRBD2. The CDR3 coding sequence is TGTGCCAGCTTTTCGGGGACTAGCGGAAGCACAGATACGCAGTATTTT. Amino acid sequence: CASFSGTSGSTDTQYF.